The present entry profiles one TCR beta chain with its context. As processed by the authors: Amplification with reference gene primers provided the estimates of nucleated cell counts. Repertoires were generated with immunoSEQ multiplex PCR, while TCRdb's copy carries only in-frame clones and drops some. That table gives V, J and clone size, and the DNA gave D and trimming. In the table there are about 73,000 clones, approximately 92% of which are singletons. CDR3 length: 13 amino acids. V lost 0 bases and J 5 bases, leaving 6 bases between the germline ends. Germline CDR1 LGHDT, CDR2 YNNKEL (reference sequence). The sample comes from a study of blood T cell repertoires in COVID-19. Study-wide context: The origin of the acute and convalescent COVID-19 samples was the United States, Italy and Spain.

This clonotype was obtained from an elderly man with acute or convalescent COVID-19. The chain links TRBV3-1 (or the pseudogene TRBV3-2) to TRBJ2-3; maybe TRBD1 (5 bases). The sequencing sample was made of peripheral blood. The CDR3 DNA follows: TGTGCCAGCAGCCAAGAAGGGGTAGATACGCAGTATTTT. This gives the protein CASSQEGVDTQYF.